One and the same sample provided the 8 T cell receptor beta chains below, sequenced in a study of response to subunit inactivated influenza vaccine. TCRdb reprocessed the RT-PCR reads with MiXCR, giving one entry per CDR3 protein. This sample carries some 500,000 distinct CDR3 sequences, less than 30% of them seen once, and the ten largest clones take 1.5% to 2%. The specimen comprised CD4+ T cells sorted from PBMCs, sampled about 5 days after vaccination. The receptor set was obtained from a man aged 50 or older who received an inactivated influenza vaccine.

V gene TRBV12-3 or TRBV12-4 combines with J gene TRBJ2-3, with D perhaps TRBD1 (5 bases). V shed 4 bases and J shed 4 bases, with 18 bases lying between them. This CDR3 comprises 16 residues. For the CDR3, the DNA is TGTGCCAGCAGTTCGACTGGACACCCCTTGGCAGATACGCAGTATTTT. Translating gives CASSSTGHPLADTQYF.

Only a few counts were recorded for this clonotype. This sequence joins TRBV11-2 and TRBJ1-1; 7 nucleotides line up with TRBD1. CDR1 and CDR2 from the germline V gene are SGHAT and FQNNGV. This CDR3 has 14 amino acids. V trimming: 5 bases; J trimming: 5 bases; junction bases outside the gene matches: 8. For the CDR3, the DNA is TGTGCCAGCAGCCCTCGGACAGGCTGGACTGAAGCTTTCTTT. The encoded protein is CASSPRTGWTEAFF.

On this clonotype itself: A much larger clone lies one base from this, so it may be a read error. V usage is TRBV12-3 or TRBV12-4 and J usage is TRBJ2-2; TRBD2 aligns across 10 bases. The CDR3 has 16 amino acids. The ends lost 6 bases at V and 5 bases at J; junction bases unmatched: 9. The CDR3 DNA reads TGTGCCAGCAGCACCACTAGCGGGAAGCGGACCGGGGAGCTGTTTTTT. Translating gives CASSTTSGKRTGELFF.

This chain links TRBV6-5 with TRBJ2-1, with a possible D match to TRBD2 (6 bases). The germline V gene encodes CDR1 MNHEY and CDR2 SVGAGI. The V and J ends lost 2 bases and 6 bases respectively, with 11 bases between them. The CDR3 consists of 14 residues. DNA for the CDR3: TGTGCCAGCAGTTACGCGGGGCGGGTCAATGAGCAGTTCTTC. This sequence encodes CASSYAGRVNEQFF.

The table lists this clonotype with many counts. The CDR3 loop reads CASSSPWRTSQETQYF. The CDR3 DNA reads TGTGCCAGCAGCTCCCCATGGCGGACTAGCCAAGAGACCCAGTACTTC. The V call is TRBV7-6, the J call TRBJ2-5; 7 nucleotides match TRBD2. The CDR3 covers 16 residues. Per the germline V gene, CDR1 is SGHVS and CDR2 is FNYEAQ. After removal of 4 bases from V and 1 base from J, the junction contained 9 bases not matched to a gene.

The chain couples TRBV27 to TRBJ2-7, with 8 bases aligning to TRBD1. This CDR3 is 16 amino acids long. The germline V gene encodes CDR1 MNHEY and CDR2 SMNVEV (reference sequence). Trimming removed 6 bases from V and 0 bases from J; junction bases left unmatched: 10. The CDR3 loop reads CASSAIDRGPSYEQYF. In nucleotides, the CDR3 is TGTGCCAGCAGCGCTATAGACAGGGGCCCCTCCTACGAGCAGTACTTC.

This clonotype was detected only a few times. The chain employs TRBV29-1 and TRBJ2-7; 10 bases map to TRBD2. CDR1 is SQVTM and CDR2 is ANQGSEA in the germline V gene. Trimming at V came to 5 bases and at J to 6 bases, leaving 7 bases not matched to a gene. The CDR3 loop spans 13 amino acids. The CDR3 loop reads CSVSGRARLEQYF. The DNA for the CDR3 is TGCAGCGTTAGCGGGAGGGCCCGGCTCGAGCAGTACTTC.

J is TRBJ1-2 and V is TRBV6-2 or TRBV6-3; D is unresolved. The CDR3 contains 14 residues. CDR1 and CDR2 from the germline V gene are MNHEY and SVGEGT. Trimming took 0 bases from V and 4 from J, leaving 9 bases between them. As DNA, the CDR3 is TGTGCCAGCAGTTACTCGGCCAGTTCCTATGGCTACACCTTC. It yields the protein CASSYSASSYGYTF.